The rows below give T cell receptor beta chains drawn from one sample of a study of blood T cell repertoires in COVID-19. TCRdb's table, derived via immunoSEQ multiplex PCR, lists solely in-frame clones and lacks some. This table has fewer than 100,000 clones, more than 70% appearing once. What was sequenced was peripheral blood. These receptors originate from a human donor with acute or convalescent COVID-19. The donor label of this sample is uncertain. Each CDR3 is given with its conserved first and last residue. A D gene is named only where the DNA matches it firmly. Only part of the rows carry a size: once, few, many, or a class if the clone is expanded.

D gene	V gene	clone size	J gene	CDR3 length	CDR3 DNA	CDR3 protein
.	TRBV19	.	TRBJ1-4	14	TGTGCCAGTAGTGTACAGGGTGTTAATGAAAAACTGTTTTTT	CASSVQGVNEKLFF
TRBD1	TRBV10-3	once	TRBJ1-1	17	TGTGCCATCAGTGCCCCCGGACAGGGGAAGGGGAACACTGAAGCTTTCTTT	CAISAPGQGKGNTEAFF
.	TRBV7-2	.	TRBJ1-1	13	TGTGCCAGCAGCGCGGGCATGAACACTGAAGCTTTCTTT	CASSAGMNTEAFF
TRBD2	TRBV3-1/TRBV3-2	once	TRBJ2-3	14	TGTGCCAGCAGATTAGCGGGGGACACAGATACGCAGTATTTT	CASRLAGDTDTQYF
TRBD2	TRBV5-8	.	TRBJ2-4	15	TGTGCCAGCAGCTTGGTCGGGGGGGCCAGAAACATTCAGTACTTC	CASSLVGGARNIQYF
TRBD2	TRBV24-1	.	TRBJ2-5	15	TGTGCCACCAGTTCCAGGGGACTAGCGGAGGAGACCCAGTACTTC	CATSSRGLAEETQYF
.	TRBV27	.	TRBJ2-3	13	TGTGCCAGCAGTTTCCGAGAGGGAGATACGCAGTATTTT	CASSFREGDTQYF
TRBD1	TRBV28	.	TRBJ2-5	15	TGTGCCAGCAGTTTCCCACGGACAGGCAAAGAGACCCAGTACTTC	CASSFPRTGKETQYF
.	TRBV15	.	TRBJ1-2	14	TGTGCCACCAGCAGAGAAACAGGGAACTATGGCTACACCTTC	CATSRETGNYGYTF
.	TRBV9	.	TRBJ1-3	14	TGTGCCAGCAGCGTAGAACAGGTCGGAAACACCATATATTTT	CASSVEQVGNTIYF
.	TRBV5-1	.	TRBJ2-1	16	TGCGCCAGCAGCAACAGACAGGTTAGCTCCTACAATGAGCAGTTCTTC	CASSNRQVSSYNEQFF
TRBD2	TRBV4-2	few	TRBJ2-1	16	TGTGCCAGCAGCTTTCAAGCGGGGGGCGGTAACAATGAGCAGTTCTTC	CASSFQAGGGNNEQFF
.	TRBV19	.	TRBJ1-5	15	TGTGCCAGTAAGGGTGGGCAGGGCGGCAATCAGCCCCAGCATTTT	CASKGGQGGNQPQHF
TRBD2	TRBV18	.	TRBJ2-3	16	TGTGCCAGCTACCGGACTAGCGGGGGGTTGACGGATACGCAGTATTTT	CASYRTSGGLTDTQYF
TRBD1	TRBV19	.	TRBJ2-7	12	TGTGCCAGTAGGGGACAGGCCTACGAGCAGTACTTC	CASRGQAYEQYF
TRBD1	TRBV9	.	TRBJ2-2	17	TGTGCCAGCAGCGTAGTGGGACAGGGGAGGAATGTCGGGGAGCTGTTTTTT	CASSVVGQGRNVGELFF
.	TRBV9	.	TRBJ1-1	13	TGTGCCAGCAGCGTTTTGTTAGACACTGAAGCTTTCTTT	CASSVLLDTEAFF
TRBD2	TRBV13	.	TRBJ2-4	18	TGTGCCAGCAGCCCAGGGACTAGCGGGGGCGCGGCCAAAAACATTCAGTACTTC	CASSPGTSGGAAKNIQYF
.	TRBV2	.	TRBJ2-5	15	TGTGCCAGCAGTGTATATGAGGCAGGGCGGGGGACCCAGTACTTC	CASSVYEAGRGTQYF
.	TRBV7-8	.	TRBJ1-2	14	TGTGCCAGCAGCCTCAGGGGTGGGGGCTATGGCTACACCTTC	CASSLRGGGYGYTF
TRBD2	TRBV5-4	.	TRBJ2-1	16	TGTGCCAGCAGCTTGGTTGGGCGGGGGGACTACAATGAGCAGTTCTTC	CASSLVGRGDYNEQFF
TRBD2	TRBV24-1	once	TRBJ2-5	15	TGTGCCACCAGTGTGACTAGCGGGGTTCAAGAGACCCAGTACTTC	CATSVTSGVQETQYF
.	TRBV27	.	TRBJ2-7	12	TGTGCCACCCCGATCAAGGAGAGCGAGCAGTACTTC	CATPIKESEQYF
TRBD1	TRBV19	.	TRBJ1-2	16	TGTGCCAGTAGTCCCCTCCCCGGACAGGGGAACTATGGCTACACCTTC	CASSPLPGQGNYGYTF
TRBD1	TRBV10-2	once	TRBJ1-1	13	TGCGCCAGCAGTGGGGACAGCTTCACTGAAGCTTTCTTT	CASSGDSFTEAFF
TRBD2	TRBV9	few	TRBJ2-2	16	TGTGCCAGCAGCCCCCACTTGGCGGGGGGCACCGGGGAGCTGTTTTTT	CASSPHLAGGTGELFF
.	TRBV12-3/TRBV12-4	.	TRBJ2-3	13	TGTGCCAGCAGTCGTACTAGCTACGATACGCAGTATTTT	CASSRTSYDTQYF
.	TRBV25-1	.	TRBJ2-1	14	TGTGCCAGCGCTGGGGGGCAGGGGGAGAATGAGCAGTTCTTC	CASAGGQGENEQFF
TRBD2	TRBV27	.	TRBJ2-3	16	TGTGCCAGCAGTTTATTCCCGGGGAGGGGTAGGGTTACGCAGTATTTT	CASSLFPGRGRVTQYF
TRBD1	TRBV28	.	TRBJ2-3	13	TGTGCCAGCCTGGGACAGGGGTTAGATACGCAGTATTTT	CASLGQGLDTQYF
TRBD1	TRBV10-3	.	TRBJ2-7	13	TGTGCCATCAGCCCGACAGGGTACGACGAGCAGTACTTC	CAISPTGYDEQYF
.	TRBV5-4	.	TRBJ2-3	16	TGTGCCAGCAGCACCGGGGGAGTCCCCCCCCTTGATACGCAGTATTTT	CASSTGGVPPLDTQYF
TRBD1	TRBV5-1	.	TRBJ2-5	14	TGCGCCAGCAGCTCCGGACAGGGGAGAGAGACCCAGTACTTC	CASSSGQGRETQYF
TRBD2	TRBV10-3	.	TRBJ2-5	16	TGTGCCATCAGTGAGGCTAGCGGGGGGGCCCAAGAGACCCAGTACTTC	CAISEASGGAQETQYF
.	TRBV21-1	.	TRBJ2-7	16	TGTGCCAGCAGCAAAGGCCCGGGGAGCGGGGGGCACGAGCAGTACTTC	CASSKGPGSGGHEQYF
.	TRBV6-5	.	TRBJ2-7	13	TGTGCCAGCAGTTACCCAGGTTCCTACGAGCAGTACTTC	CASSYPGSYEQYF
.	TRBV6-2/TRBV6-3	once	TRBJ2-7	13	TGTGCCAGCAGCGATGGACAGCCCTACGAGCAGTACTTC	CASSDGQPYEQYF
.	TRBV12-3/TRBV12-4	.	TRBJ1-1	10	TGTGCCAGCAGGAGAACTGAAGCTTTCTTT	CASRRTEAFF
TRBD1	TRBV7-2	.	TRBJ2-7	15	TGTGCCAGCAGATACGACGGGACAGGGGCCTACGAGCAGTACTTC	CASRYDGTGAYEQYF
.	TRBV12-3/TRBV12-4	.	TRBJ2-7	13	TGTGCCAGCACCCCCGCTGGGCAATACGAGCAGTACTTC	CASTPAGQYEQYF
.	TRBV6-5	.	TRBJ2-7	13	TGTGCCAGCAGTATTTCAAGACTCTACGAGCAGTACTTC	CASSISRLYEQYF
.	TRBV29-1	.	TRBJ1-1	12	TGCAGCTCCAGAGGGGGGGGCGCTGAAGCTTTCTTT	CSSRGGGAEAFF
.	TRBV6-5	.	TRBJ2-2	11	TGTGCCAGCGGGGAGGACGGGGAGCTGTTTTTT	CASGEDGELFF
.	TRBV9	.	TRBJ1-3	13	TGTGCCAGCAGCGTAGCTCAGGGGAACACCATATATTTT	CASSVAQGNTIYF
TRBD2	TRBV7-2	.	TRBJ2-7	16	TGTGCCAGCAGCTTAAGCGGGGGGGCCCCCTCCTACGAGCAGTACTTC	CASSLSGGAPSYEQYF
TRBD1	TRBV29-1	.	TRBJ2-5	12	TGCAGCGCTATGACAGGGGGGGAGACCCAGTACTTC	CSAMTGGETQYF
TRBD1	TRBV27	.	TRBJ2-6	16	TGTGCCAGCACCCCGGGACAGGGGGCCGGGGCCAACGTCCTGACTTTC	CASTPGQGAGANVLTF